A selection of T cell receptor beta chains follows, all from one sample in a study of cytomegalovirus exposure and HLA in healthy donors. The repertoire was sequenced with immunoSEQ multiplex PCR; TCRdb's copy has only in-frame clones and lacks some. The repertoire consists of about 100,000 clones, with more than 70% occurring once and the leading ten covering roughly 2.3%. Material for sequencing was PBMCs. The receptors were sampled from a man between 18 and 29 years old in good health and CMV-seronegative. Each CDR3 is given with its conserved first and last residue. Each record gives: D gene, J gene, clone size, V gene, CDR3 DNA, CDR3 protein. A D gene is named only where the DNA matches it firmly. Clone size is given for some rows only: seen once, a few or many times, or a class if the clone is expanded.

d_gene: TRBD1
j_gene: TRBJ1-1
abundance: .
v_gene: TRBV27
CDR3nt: TGTGCCAGCAGCCATCCCAGGGAGAGGGACAGGGGGCTAGATTTTCTCGCTGAAGCTTTCTTT
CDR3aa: CASSHPRERDRGLDFLAEAFF

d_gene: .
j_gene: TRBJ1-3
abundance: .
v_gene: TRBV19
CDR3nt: TGTGCCAGTAAAGAGGCGGCCGGCTCTGGAAACACCATATATTTT
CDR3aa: CASKEAAGSGNTIYF

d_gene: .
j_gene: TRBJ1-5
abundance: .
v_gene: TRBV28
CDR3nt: TGTGCCAGCAGGGCCCCCCAGGGCCTGGGTCAAAATCAGCCCCAGCATTTT
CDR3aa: CASRAPQGLGQNQPQHF

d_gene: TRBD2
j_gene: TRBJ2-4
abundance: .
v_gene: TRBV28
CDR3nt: TGTGCCAGCAGCTCCGTCGCCGGACGGGAGGTGGGGTACTTC
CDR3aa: CASSSVAGREVGYF

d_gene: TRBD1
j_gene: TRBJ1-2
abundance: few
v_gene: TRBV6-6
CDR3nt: TGTGCCAGCAGTTCCCCGACAGGGGCAGATGGCTACACCTTC
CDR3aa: CASSSPTGADGYTF

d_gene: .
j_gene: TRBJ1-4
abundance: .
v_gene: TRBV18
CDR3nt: TGTGCCAGCTCCCTTGGGGGGAACGGTGAAAAACTGTTTTTT
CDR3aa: CASSLGGNGEKLFF

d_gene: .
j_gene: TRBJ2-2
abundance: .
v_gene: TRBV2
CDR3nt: TGTGCCAGCAGGCCGGACAGGAACACCGGGGAGCTGTTTTTT
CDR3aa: CASRPDRNTGELFF

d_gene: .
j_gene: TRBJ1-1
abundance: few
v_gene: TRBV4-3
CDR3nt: TGCGCCAGCAGCCGGACACAGGGCACTGAAGCTTTCTTT
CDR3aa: CASSRTQGTEAFF

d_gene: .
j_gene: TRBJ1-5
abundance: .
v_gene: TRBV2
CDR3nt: TGTGCCAGCAAGCCCCTAAAAAATCAGCCCCAGCATTTT
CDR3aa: CASKPLKNQPQHF

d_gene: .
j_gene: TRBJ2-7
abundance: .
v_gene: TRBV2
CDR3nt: TGTGCCAGCAGCCCAGGCGAGCAGTACTTC
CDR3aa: CASSPGEQYF

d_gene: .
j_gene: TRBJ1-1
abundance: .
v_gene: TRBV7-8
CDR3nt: TGTGCCAGCAGCTTAGCCGACACCTACACTGAAGCTTTCTTT
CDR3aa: CASSLADTYTEAFF

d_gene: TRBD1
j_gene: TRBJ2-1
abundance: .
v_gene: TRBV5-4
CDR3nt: TGTGCCAGCAGCGCCCCGGGACAGACCTACAATGAGCAGTTCTTC
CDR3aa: CASSAPGQTYNEQFF

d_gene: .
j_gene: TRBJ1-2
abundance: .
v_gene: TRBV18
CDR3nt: TGTGCCAGCTCACCTCCTTTGTCCGGGAATGGCTACACCTTC
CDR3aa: CASSPPLSGNGYTF

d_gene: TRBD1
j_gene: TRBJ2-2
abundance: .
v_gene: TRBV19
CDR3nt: TGTGCCAGTAGGAAAACCGGGACAGGGGTCACCGGGGAGCTGTTTTTT
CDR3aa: CASRKTGTGVTGELFF

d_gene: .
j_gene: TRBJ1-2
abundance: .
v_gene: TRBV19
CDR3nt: TGTGCCAGTACCGTTCGGGACTCCCTGTCTTCTAACTATGGCTACCCCTTC
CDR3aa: CASTVRDSLSSNYGYPF

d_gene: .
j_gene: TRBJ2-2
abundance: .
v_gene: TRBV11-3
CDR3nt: TGTGCCAGCAGCTTCGGGGACACCGGGGAGCTGTTTTTT
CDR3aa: CASSFGDTGELFF

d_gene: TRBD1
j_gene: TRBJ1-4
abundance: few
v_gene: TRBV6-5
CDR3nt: TGTGCCAGCAGTTCCCGGACAGGGCATGAAAAACTGTTTTTT
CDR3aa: CASSSRTGHEKLFF

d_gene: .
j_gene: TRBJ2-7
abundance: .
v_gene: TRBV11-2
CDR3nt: TGTGCCAGCAACCCCGGCGGGCTCTACGAGCAGTACTTC
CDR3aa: CASNPGGLYEQYF

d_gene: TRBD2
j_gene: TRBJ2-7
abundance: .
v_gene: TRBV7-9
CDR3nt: TGTGCCAGCAGTCCTCCCGGGGGGGCAGGCGAGCAGTACTTC
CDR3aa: CASSPPGGAGEQYF

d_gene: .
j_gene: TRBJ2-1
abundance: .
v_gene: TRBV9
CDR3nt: TGTGCCAGCAGCGTAGAGGGGGAGGGGCGTGTGAATGAGCAGTTCTTC
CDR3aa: CASSVEGEGRVNEQFF

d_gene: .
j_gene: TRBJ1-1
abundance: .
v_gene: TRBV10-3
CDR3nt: TGTGCCATCAGTGAGCCGGGAGGCACTGAAGCTTTCTTT
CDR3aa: CAISEPGGTEAFF

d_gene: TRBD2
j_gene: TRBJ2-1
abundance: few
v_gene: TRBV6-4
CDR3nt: TGTGCCAGCAGTGACTCTGCGGGGGGAAGGGATGAGCAGTTCTTC
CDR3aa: CASSDSAGGRDEQFF

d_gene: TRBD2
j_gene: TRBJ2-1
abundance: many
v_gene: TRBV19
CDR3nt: TGTGCCAGTAGGGAACTAGCGGGGGCCGGGAATGAGCAGTTCTTC
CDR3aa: CASRELAGAGNEQFF

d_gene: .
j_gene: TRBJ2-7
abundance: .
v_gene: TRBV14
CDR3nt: TGTGCCAGCAGCTTCACGACTGTTACCTACGAGCAGTACTTC
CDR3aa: CASSFTTVTYEQYF

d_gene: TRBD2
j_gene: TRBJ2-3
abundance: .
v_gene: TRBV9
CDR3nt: TGTGCCAGCAGCGTAGAAGTAGCGGGGGGCACAGATACGCAGTATTTT
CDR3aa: CASSVEVAGGTDTQYF

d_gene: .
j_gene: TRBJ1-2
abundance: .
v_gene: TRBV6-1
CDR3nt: TGTGCCAGCAGTGCCAGGGAGGATGGCTACACCTTC
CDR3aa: CASSAREDGYTF

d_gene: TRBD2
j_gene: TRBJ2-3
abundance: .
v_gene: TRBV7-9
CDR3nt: TGTGCCAGCAGCTTCCGGCCTAGCGGGGGGGCAGATACGCAGTATTTT
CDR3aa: CASSFRPSGGADTQYF

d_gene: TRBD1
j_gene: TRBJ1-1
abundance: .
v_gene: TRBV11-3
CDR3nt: TGTGCCAGCAGCTTAGGGACAGGGAGGAACACTGAAGCTTTCTTT
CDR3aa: CASSLGTGRNTEAFF

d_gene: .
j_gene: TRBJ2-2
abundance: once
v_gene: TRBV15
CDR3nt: TGTGCCACCAGCAGGGACAGTACAACCGGGGAGCTGTTTTTT
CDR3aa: CATSRDSTTGELFF

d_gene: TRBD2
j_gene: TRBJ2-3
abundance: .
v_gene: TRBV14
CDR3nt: TGTGCCAGCAGCTCGGCTAGGGAGGGTCTTGCAGATACGCAGTATTTT
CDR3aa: CASSSAREGLADTQYF

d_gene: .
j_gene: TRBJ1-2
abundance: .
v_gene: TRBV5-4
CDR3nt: TGTGCCAGCAGCTTGGTCAGCAGGGGCGGCTATGGCTACACCTTC
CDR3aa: CASSLVSRGGYGYTF

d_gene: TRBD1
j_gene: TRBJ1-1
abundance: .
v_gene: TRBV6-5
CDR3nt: TGTGCCAGCAGATCGACAGGGGGCACTGAAGCTTTCTTT
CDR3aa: CASRSTGGTEAFF

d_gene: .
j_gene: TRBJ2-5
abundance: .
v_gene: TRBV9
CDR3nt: TGTGCCAGCAGCGTAGACGGGGGTACAGGAGAGACCCAGTACTTC
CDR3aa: CASSVDGGTGETQYF

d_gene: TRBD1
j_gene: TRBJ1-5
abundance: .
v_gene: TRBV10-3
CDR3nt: TGTGCCATCAGTGAGTCCACAACCGGGACAGGGACACAGCCCCAGCATTTT
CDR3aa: CAISESTTGTGTQPQHF

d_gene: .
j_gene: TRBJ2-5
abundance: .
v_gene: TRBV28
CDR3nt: TGTGCCAGCAGTTTCACGGGAAGGCAAGAGACCCAGTACTTC
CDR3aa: CASSFTGRQETQYF

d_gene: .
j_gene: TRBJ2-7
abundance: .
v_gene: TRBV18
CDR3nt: TGTGCCAGCTCACGGTTGGAGACCTACGAGCAGTACTTC
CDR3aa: CASSRLETYEQYF